A single sample gave rise to the 30 T cell receptor beta chains below, sequenced in a study of T cells in localized non-small cell lung cancer. Sequencing was performed with immunoSEQ multiplex PCR; in TCRdb, only in-frame clones are kept and a portion is missing. Counted here are tens of thousands of clones, around 79% occurring once; the ten biggest clones make up around 15%. Sample: peripheral blood, taken before any cancer treatment. These receptors were taken from a male donor aged 60 or over with stage III squamous cell lung carcinoma.

The gene calls are TRBV19 and TRBJ1-4; no clear D. V was shortened by 0 bases and J by 3 bases, with 8 bases between the two germline ends. Germline values: CDR1 LNHDA, CDR2 SQIVND (reference sequence). There are 15 residues in the CDR3. As DNA, the CDR3 is TGTGCCAGTAGTATAGACTACGGATCTAATGAAAAACTGTTTTTT. Translated: CASSIDYGSNEKLFF. The full variable domain, with the rest looked up from reference TRBV19 and TRBJ1-4, is DGGITQSPKYLFRKEGQNVTLSCEQNLNHDAMYWYRQDPGQGLRLIYYSQIVNDFQKGDIAEGYSVSREKKESFPLTVTSAQKNPTAFYLCASSIDYGSNEKLFFGSGTQLSVL.

The chain combines TRBV18 with TRBJ1-4, with D possibly being TRBD1 (5 bases). Germline values: CDR1 KGHSH, CDR2 LQKENI. Trimming took 3 bases from V and 8 from J, leaving 13 bases between them. There are 14 residues in the CDR3. DNA for the CDR3: TGTGCCAGCTCACCCCGGGGCGGAACCGAAAAACTGTTTTTT. This sequence encodes CASSPRGGTEKLFF.

The chain couples TRBV4-1 to TRBJ2-1; unclear D gene. Trimming cost V 1 base and J 8 bases, with 9 bases left between them. Germline CDR1 reads MGHRA; CDR2 reads YSYEKL. The CDR3 consists of 13 residues. This CDR3 reads CASSQVSRDEQFF. In nucleotides, the CDR3 is TGCGCCAGCAGCCAAGTCAGTCGCGATGAGCAGTTCTTC.

The CDR3 nucleotides are TGCGCCAGCAGCTTGATGGGGCCCCGTGGATCTAACTATGGCTACACCTTC. This encodes CASSLMGPRGSNYGYTF. J is TRBJ1-2 and V is TRBV5-1; possible D gene TRBD1, 5 bases. CDR1 is SGHRS and CDR2 is YFSETQ in the germline V gene. Between the trimmed V and J ends, which lost 1 base and 0 bases, there was a span of 16 bases. This CDR3 is 17 amino acids long.

The chain couples TRBV19 to TRBJ1-3; D remains ambiguous. Per germline, CDR1 LNHDA and CDR2 SQIVND (reference sequence). Trimming removed 5 bases at V and 0 bases at J, with 14 bases between. CDR3 length: 16 residues. The CDR3 sequence is CASSDRKRASGNTIYF. The CDR3 nucleotides are TGTGCCAGTAGTGATCGAAAAAGAGCCTCTGGAAACACCATATATTTT.

The chain is built from TRBV23-1 and TRBJ1-5, with 9 nucleotides matching TRBD1. TRBV23-1 falls under the ORF class, with uncertain function. There are 22 residues in the CDR3. Trimming removed 2 bases from V and 10 bases from J; junction bases left unmatched: 30. As DNA, the CDR3 is TGCGCCAGCAGTCAACGGGGACAGGGACCCTTTTGTTGTCAGCTGACCGACAAACCCCAGCATTTT. Residues: CASSQRGQGPFCCQLTDKPQHF.

This clone was picked up one time. V is TRBV6-1 and J is TRBJ1-1; D uncertain. With 4 bases removed from V and 1 base from J, the gap between germline ends came to 7 bases. CDR1 is MNHNS and CDR2 is SASEGT in the germline V gene. CDR3 length equals 13 residues. The CDR3 sequence is CASSGRANTEAFF. The DNA of the CDR3 is TGTGCCAGCAGTGGTAGAGCGAACACTGAAGCTTTCTTT.

This clone has just a few counts. This chain links TRBV5-1 with TRBJ1-5; 7 positions match TRBD1. Trimming took 0 bases from V and 1 from J; bases not matched to a gene: 1. Germline V gene data show CDR1 as SGHRS and CDR2 as YFSETQ. The CDR3 is 15 residues long. CDR3 sequence reads: CASSLGGGSNQPQHF. The DNA of the CDR3 is TGCGCCAGCAGCTTGGGAGGGGGCAGCAATCAGCCCCAGCATTTT.

V usage is TRBV18 and J usage is TRBJ2-1, with unresolved D. V lost 3 bases and J 8 bases, leaving 17 bases between the germline ends. This CDR3 region has 15 residues. The germline gives CDR1 KGHSH, CDR2 LQKENI. In nucleotides, the CDR3 is TGTGCCAGCTCACCGGGAATAGCCTCTTTTGATGAGCAGTTCTTC. This translates into CASSPGIASFDEQFF. Full variable domain (missing parts from reference TRBV18 and TRBJ2-1): NAGVMQNPRHLVRRRGQEARLRCSPMKGHSHVYWYRQLPEEGLKFMVYLQKENIIDESGMPKERFSAEFPKEGPSILRIQQVVRGDSAAYFCASSPGIASFDEQFFGPGTRLTVL.

This clone was counted a few times. This chain links TRBV2 with TRBJ1-5; possible D gene TRBD1, 5 bases. V was cut by 6 bases and J by 5 bases, with 20 bases left in between. CDR1 SNHLY and CDR2 FYNNEI come from the germline V gene. The CDR3 loop spans 16 amino acids. The CDR3, as DNA: TGTGCCAGCAGCGTGGGACCGGGACGGGAGTATCAGCCCCAGCATTTT. It specifies CASSVGPGREYQPQHF.

The genes are TRBV14 and TRBJ2-1; no reliable D call. Germline CDR1 and CDR2: SGHDN and FVKESK. The CDR3 loop spans 13 amino acids. With 4 bases removed from V and 10 bases from J, the gap between germline ends came to 14 bases. The CDR3 DNA follows: TGTGCCAGCAGCCCCACTATGGCTGGGGAGCAGTTCTTC. The encoded protein is CASSPTMAGEQFF.

This chain uses TRBV6-5 with TRBJ2-3; 7 bases agree with TRBD2. Germline V gives CDR1 MNHEY, CDR2 SVGAGI. The J segment lost 0 bases and the V segment lost 5 bases, leaving 5 bases of the junction unmatched. The CDR3 runs 15 residues. The CDR3 reads CASSLQRGSTDTQYF. CDR3 bases: TGTGCCAGCAGTCTACAGCGGGGCAGCACAGATACGCAGTATTTT.

The gene calls are TRBV6-6 and TRBJ2-1; TRBD2 aligns across 12 bases. CDR3 length: 14 amino acids. Trimming took 5 bases from V and 8 from J; bases not matched to a gene: 4. The germline V gene encodes CDR1 MNHNY and CDR2 SVGAGI (reference sequence). In nucleotides, the CDR3 is TGTGCCAGCAGTGCTAGCGGGGGGGCGGATGAGCAGTTCTTC. Protein sequence: CASSASGGADEQFF.

The chain is built from TRBV11-2 and TRBJ1-2; weak D call: TRBD1 (6 bases). The V end was cut by 6 bases, the J end by 0 bases, with 20 bases between. The V gene's germline CDR1 is SGHAT and CDR2 FQNNGV. The CDR3 is 17 residues long. This chain's CDR3 is CASSYSLPGEANYGYTF. The CDR3 nucleotides are TGTGCCAGCAGTTATTCCCTACCAGGGGAAGCTAACTATGGCTACACCTTC.

This chain uses TRBV27 with TRBJ1-1, with no clear D. This CDR3 comprises 16 residues. Looked up from germline, CDR1 is MNHEY and CDR2 is SMNVEV (reference sequence). V shed 4 bases and J shed 1 base, with 16 bases lying between them. CDR3 amino acids: CASSSRTPRANTEAFF. In nucleotides, the CDR3 is TGTGCCAGCAGTTCCCGAACCCCGAGGGCGAACACTGAAGCTTTCTTT.

V and J are TRBV2 and TRBJ1-6; D unresolved. Germline values: CDR1 SNHLY, CDR2 FYNNEI. This CDR3 is built from 13 residues. Trimming cost V 6 bases and J 10 bases, with 13 bases left between them. The CDR3 nucleotides are TGTGCCAGCAGCGCGGGTGGGTTCTCACCCCTCCACTTT. Its translation: CASSAGGFSPLHF.

The chain is built from TRBV6-1 and TRBJ2-7, with D perhaps TRBD2 (6 bases). Germline lookup yields CDR1 MNHNS and CDR2 SASEGT. Between the trimmed V and J ends, which lost 5 bases and 2 bases, there was a span of 16 bases. The CDR3 has 15 amino acids. The CDR3 nucleotides are TGTGCCAGCAGTCCCGCCGGGAGCTTAACCTACGAGCAGTACTTC. Its protein is CASSPAGSLTYEQYF.

The chain carries TRBV18 and TRBJ2-7; a weak D match, TRBD2 (6 bases). The CDR3 runs to 14 residues. The germline CDR1 and CDR2 sequences are KGHSH and LQKENI. V lost 4 bases, J lost 7 bases, and 17 bases lay in between. In DNA, the CDR3 is TGTGCCAGCTCACTTCCAGGGCGAGGAGGGGAGCAGTACTTC. Translated, it gives CASSLPGRGGEQYF. The full variable domain, its missing parts supplied by reference TRBV18 and TRBJ2-7, is NAGVMQNPRHLVRRRGQEARLRCSPMKGHSHVYWYRQLPEEGLKFMVYLQKENIIDESGMPKERFSAEFPKEGPSILRIQQVVRGDSAAYFCASSLPGRGGEQYFGPGTRLTVT.

J is TRBJ2-3 and V is TRBV7-9; unclear D gene. CDR1 and CDR2 (germline): SEHNR, FQNEAQ (reference sequence). CDR3 length: 12 residues. V was shortened by 4 bases and J by 2 bases, with 4 bases between the two germline ends. The CDR3 DNA reads TGTGCCAGCAGCTCATACACAGATACGCAGTATTTT. Protein product: CASSSYTDTQYF.

This sequence joins TRBV6-5 and TRBJ2-3; 12 nucleotides align to TRBD2. This CDR3 region has 14 residues. With V trimmed by 5 bases and J by 5 bases, 2 bases remained unmatched. The germline CDR1 and CDR2 sequences are MNHEY and SVGAGI. The CDR3 nucleotides are TGTGCCAGCAGTCTACTAGCGGGAGGAGATACGCAGTATTTT. Encoded protein: CASSLLAGGDTQYF.

This sequence joins TRBV14 and TRBJ1-3; a weak D match, TRBD1 (6 bases). This CDR3 has 14 amino acids. Looked up from germline, CDR1 is SGHDN and CDR2 is FVKESK. Trimming shortened V by 1 base and J by 4 bases, and 8 bases separated the two germline ends. For the CDR3, the DNA is TGTGCCAGCAGCCAAGTGGGGGGCGGAAACACCATATATTTT. Protein sequence: CASSQVGGGNTIYF. The whole variable domain, remainder taken from reference TRBV14 and TRBJ1-3, is EAGVTQFPSHSVIEKGQTVTLRCDPISGHDNLYWYRRVMGKEIKFLLHFVKESKQDESGMPNNRFLAERTGGTYSTLKVQPAELEDSGVYFCASSQVGGGNTIYFGEGSWLTVV.

The chain's CDR3 is CASSLAGTRNEKLFF. The CDR3 DNA sequence: TGTGCCAGCAGCTTGGCCGGGACACGTAATGAAAAACTGTTTTTT. The rearrangement uses TRBV5-4 and TRBJ1-4, with a possible D match to TRBD1 (6 bases). CDR3 length: 15 residues. Germline values: CDR1 SGHNT, CDR2 YYREEE (reference sequence). V was clipped by 0 bases and J by 4 bases, with 10 bases between them. Full variable domain (rest looked up from reference TRBV5-4 and TRBJ1-4): ETGVTQSPTHLIKTRGQQVTLRCSSQSGHNTVSWYQQALGQGPQFIFQYYREEENGRGNFPPRFSGLQFPNYSSELNVNALELDDSALYLCASSLAGTRNEKLFFGSGTQLSVL.

For the CDR3, the DNA is TGTGCCAGTAGTATACAGGGGGCGCATCAGCCCCAGCATTTT. It codes for CASSIQGAHQPQHF. The chain is built from TRBV19 and TRBJ1-5; TRBD1 agrees at 8 bases. This CDR3 has 14 amino acids. The germline gives CDR1 LNHDA, CDR2 SQIVND (reference sequence). V trimming: 2 bases; J trimming: 5 bases; junction bases outside the gene matches: 2.

V usage is TRBV6-1 and J usage is TRBJ1-1; no firm D call. This CDR3 contains 15 residues. V was shortened by 2 bases and J by 4 bases, with 14 bases between the two germline ends. Germline CDR1 is MNHNS and CDR2 is SASEGT. CDR3 nucleotides: TGTGCCAGCAGTGAAAGAAGGGTATGGGGCACTGAAGCTTTCTTT. Translating gives CASSERRVWGTEAFF.

This clone was seen only once. This chain uses TRBV30 with TRBJ1-5; no clear D gene. Trimming shortened V by 7 bases and J by 4 bases, and 14 bases separated the two germline ends. Germline assignment: CDR1 GTSNPN and CDR2 SVGIG (reference sequence). This CDR3 has 13 residues. The CDR3: CAYRTSQNQPQHF. CDR3 sequence (DNA): TGTGCCTACCGCACCTCCCAGAATCAGCCCCAGCATTTT.

The gene calls are TRBV30 and TRBJ2-7; no reliable D call. V lost 0 bases and J 1 base, leaving 7 bases between the germline ends. Looked up from germline, CDR1 is GTSNPN and CDR2 is SVGIG (reference sequence). There are 13 residues in the CDR3. CDR3: CAWSVLDSYEQYF. DNA for the CDR3: TGTGCCTGGAGTGTCCTGGATTCCTACGAGCAGTACTTC.

V and J are TRBV10-3 and TRBJ1-5; the D gene is possibly TRBD1 (5 bases). The CDR3 spans 13 residues. Looked up from germline, CDR1 is ENHRY and CDR2 is SYGVKD. V lost 7 bases and J lost 6, with 13 bases in between. The CDR3: CAINRDGGQPQHF. The CDR3 DNA sequence: TGTGCCATCAACCGGGACGGAGGTCAGCCCCAGCATTTT.

The gene calls are TRBV9 and TRBJ1-3; 9 bases match TRBD1. The ends lost 3 bases at V and 6 bases at J; junction bases unmatched: 4. Looked up from germline, CDR1 is SGDLS and CDR2 is YYNGEE. The CDR3 is 14 residues long. The CDR3 here is CASSAGTGINTIYF. The DNA for the CDR3 is TGTGCCAGCAGCGCCGGGACAGGGATAAACACCATATATTTT. The full variable domain, with the rest looked up from reference TRBV9 and TRBJ1-3, is DSGVTQTPKHLITATGQRVTLRCSPRSGDLSVYWYQQSLDQGLQFLIQYYNGEERAKGNILERFSAQQFPDLHSELNLSSLELGDSALYFCASSAGTGINTIYFGEGSWLTVV.

This clone has a single count. The chain links TRBV10-1 to TRBJ2-3; D possibly corresponds to TRBD2 (5 bases). Trimming took 0 bases from V and 5 from J, leaving 6 bases between them. Germline V lookup: CDR1 WNHNN, CDR2 SYGVQD (reference sequence). This CDR3 comprises 13 residues. This CDR3 is CASSESGRDTQYF. In DNA, the CDR3 is TGCGCCAGCAGTGAGTCGGGGAGAGATACGCAGTATTTT.

This chain links TRBV27 with TRBJ2-2; 15 positions match TRBD2. This CDR3 is built from 17 residues. Germline assignment: CDR1 MNHEY and CDR2 SMNVEV (reference sequence). The trim removed 6 bases at V and 0 bases at J, leaving 2 bases unmatched. The CDR3: CASRGLAGGPNTGELFF. In DNA, the CDR3 is TGTGCCAGCAGAGGACTAGCGGGAGGGCCGAACACCGGGGAGCTGTTTTTT.